This T cell receptor (beta chain) was obtained from a study of blood T cell repertoires in COVID-19. In the study overall: Researchers got acute and convalescent COVID-19 samples from the United States, Italy and Spain. From T cells, B-cell-depleted T cells, or PBMCs came the material, which was cDNA or gDNA.

V lost 6 bases, J lost 5 bases, and 7 bases stayed unmatched. The germline V gene encodes CDR1 SGHNT and CDR2 YYREEE (reference sequence). This CDR3 spans 13 amino acids. Authors' data handling: Cell counts per sample came from amplifying reference gene primers. TCRdb keeps only in-frame clones here, not all; method: immunoSEQ multiplex PCR. That table furnishes V, J and clone size, whereas the DNA furnished D and trimming. The sample consists of more than 95,000 clones, roughly 80% of them appearing once. The V gene is TRBV5-4, the J gene TRBJ1-2; 7 bases map to TRBD1. The sample consisted of peripheral blood. The TCR originated in a woman in her 70s with acute or convalescent COVID-19. CDR3 region: CASTETGRYGYTF. The CDR3 nucleotides are TGTGCCAGCACGGAGACAGGGCGGTATGGCTACACCTTC.